This TCR beta chain is drawn from a study of beta chain features in type 1 diabetes. Regarding the study as a whole: Type 1 diabetes patients showed a moderate but significant shortening of TCRB CDR3s in all four CD4+ subsets.

Worth noting for this clone: Its target is not known.

TCRB transcripts that were expressed got sequenced, as all of the isolated RNA had been reverse transcribed. Only in-frame clones appear in the TCRdb table, and some are missing; sequencing was by immunoSEQ multiplex PCR. The sample contains around 180,000 clones, 6.5% to 9.5% of which appear only once. J lost 4 bases, V lost 3 bases, and 4 bases had no gene match. Per the germline V gene, CDR1 is MDHEN and CDR2 is SYDVKM. The CDR3 runs 14 residues. This sequence originates from a woman aged 35 to 49 with type 1 diabetes. Sequenced material: central memory CD4+ T cells from blood. The genes are TRBV28 and TRBJ2-5; 8 bases align to TRBD1. CDR3 amino acids: CASSFLTGGETQYF. CDR3 in DNA: TGTGCCAGCAGTTTCTTAACAGGGGGAGAGACCCAGTACTTC.